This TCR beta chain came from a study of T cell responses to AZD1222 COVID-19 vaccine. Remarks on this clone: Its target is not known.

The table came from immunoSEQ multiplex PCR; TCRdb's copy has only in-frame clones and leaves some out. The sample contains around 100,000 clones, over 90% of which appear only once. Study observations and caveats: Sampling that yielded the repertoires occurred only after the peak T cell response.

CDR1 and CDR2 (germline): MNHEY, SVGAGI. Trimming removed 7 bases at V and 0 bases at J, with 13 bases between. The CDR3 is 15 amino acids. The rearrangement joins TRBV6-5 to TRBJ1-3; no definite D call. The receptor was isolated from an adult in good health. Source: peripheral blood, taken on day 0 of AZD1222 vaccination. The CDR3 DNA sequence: TGTGCCAGCACCGGAGGACGCAGCTCTGGAAACACCATATATTTT. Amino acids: CASTGGRSSGNTIYF.